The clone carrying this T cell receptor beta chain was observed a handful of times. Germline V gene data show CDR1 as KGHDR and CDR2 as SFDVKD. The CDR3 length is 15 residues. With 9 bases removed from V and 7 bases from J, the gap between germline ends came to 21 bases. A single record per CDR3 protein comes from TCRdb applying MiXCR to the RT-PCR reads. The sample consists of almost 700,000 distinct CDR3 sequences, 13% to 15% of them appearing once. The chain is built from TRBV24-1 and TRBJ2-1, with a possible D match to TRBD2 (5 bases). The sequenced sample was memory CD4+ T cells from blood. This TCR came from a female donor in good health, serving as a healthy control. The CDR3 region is CATHTRRSVGNEQFF. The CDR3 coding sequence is TGTGCCACCCACACCAGGAGGTCCGTGGGGAATGAGCAGTTCTTC.